These T cell receptor beta chains were read from a single sample in a study of cytomegalovirus exposure and HLA in healthy donors. The method was immunoSEQ multiplex PCR; TCRdb's version includes in-frame clones alone and lacks a portion of them. The sample gives 190,000 or so clones, roughly 80% of which show up once; 0.6% to 0.7% is in the top ten. What was sequenced was PBMCs. The origin of the receptors is a boy aged 5-17 years in good health and CMV-seronegative. Both conserved end residues are part of each CDR3. Each record gives: J gene, D gene, clone size, V gene, CDR3 protein, CDR3 DNA. A D gene is named only where the DNA matches it firmly. The listing skips clone size in some rows; elsewhere it reads once, few, many or a size class.

>TRBJ1-4|-|-|TRBV30
CAWGRQGGEKLFF
TGTGCCTGGGGGAGGCAGGGAGGTGAAAAACTGTTTTTT
>TRBJ2-3|TRBD1|-|TRBV5-6
CASSPRTGGIADTQYF
TGTGCCAGCAGCCCCCGGACAGGGGGAATTGCAGATACGCAGTATTTT
>TRBJ2-1|TRBD2|-|TRBV5-1
CASSPGTSGRPNEQFF
TGCGCCAGCAGCCCCGGGACTAGCGGGAGGCCCAATGAGCAGTTCTTC
>TRBJ1-2|-|-|TRBV5-6
CASSLVWSAPGYTF
TGTGCCAGCAGCTTGGTTTGGTCCGCGCCGGGCTACACCTTC
>TRBJ2-7|-|once|TRBV7-3
CASSSTGGLHEQYF
TGTGCCAGCAGCTCCACCGGGGGTTTGCACGAGCAGTACTTC
>TRBJ1-2|TRBD1|-|TRBV15
CATSTFSGTGKSGTF
TGTGCCACCAGCACCTTCTCCGGGACAGGGAAGTCGGGCACCTTC
>TRBJ2-7|-|-|TRBV5-1
CASSLEAVSSYEQYF
TGCGCCAGCAGCTTGGAGGCGGTAAGCTCCTACGAGCAGTACTTC
>TRBJ1-2|-|-|TRBV5-1
CASRPTDSGPPGYTF
TGCGCCAGCAGACCGACGGATTCGGGTCCTCCCGGCTACACCTTC
>TRBJ1-4|-|-|TRBV5-7
CASSLLTAGRNLSEEKLFF
TGTGCCAGCAGCTTGCTCACAGCGGGGCGTAATCTGTCGGAAGAAAAACTGTTTTTT
>TRBJ2-5|TRBD2|few|TRBV18
CASSPPGGRARNQETQYF
TGTGCCAGCTCACCACCGGGCGGGAGGGCCCGGAACCAAGAGACCCAGTACTTC
>TRBJ2-7|-|-|TRBV4-2
CASSLRQGSYEQYF
TGTGCCAGCAGCCTGCGGCAGGGCTCCTACGAGCAGTACTTC
>TRBJ1-3|-|-|TRBV5-1
CASSLEGGNTIYF
TGCGCCAGCAGCTTGGAGGGGGGAAACACCATATATTTT
>TRBJ2-7|-|-|TRBV7-6
CASSLGLGGSPNEQYF
TGTGCCAGCAGCTTAGGACTCGGAGGGAGTCCCAACGAGCAGTACTTC
>TRBJ2-7|-|-|TRBV7-2
CASSVRDSRKQYF
TGTGCCAGCAGCGTCCGGGACTCCCGCAAGCAGTACTTC
>TRBJ2-7|TRBD2|-|TRBV11-2
CASSLGTSGSYEQYF
TGTGCCAGCAGCTTAGGTACTAGCGGCTCCTACGAGCAGTACTTC
>TRBJ1-1|-|-|TRBV19
CASSIGEERTEAFF
TGTGCCAGTAGTATTGGCGAGGAGAGAACTGAAGCTTTCTTT
>TRBJ2-7|-|-|TRBV5-1
CASSFSSSYEQYF
TGCGCCAGCAGCTTCTCGAGCTCCTACGAGCAGTACTTC
>TRBJ2-7|TRBD1|-|TRBV7-9
CASSPWDRVGYEQYF
TGTGCCAGCAGCCCCTGGGACAGGGTGGGATACGAGCAGTACTTC
>TRBJ1-1|-|-|TRBV5-4
CASSGLRGPNTEAFF
TGTGCCAGCAGCGGACTGCGGGGGCCGAACACTGAAGCTTTCTTT
>TRBJ2-1|TRBD2|-|TRBV10-3
CAIGRLAERNEQFF
TGTGCCATCGGACGACTAGCGGAGAGGAATGAGCAGTTCTTC
>TRBJ1-2|-|once|TRBV10-3
CAISEGPSRADGYTF
TGTGCCATCAGTGAAGGTCCAAGCAGGGCGGATGGCTACACCTTC
>TRBJ2-2|TRBD1|-|TRBV29-1
CSGQGFAGELFF
TGCAGCGGACAGGGCTTTGCCGGGGAGCTGTTTTTT
>TRBJ2-1|TRBD2|-|TRBV4-2
CASSQDRGGGTSYNEQFF
TGTGCCAGCAGCCAAGATCGGGGCGGGGGGACCTCCTACAATGAGCAGTTCTTC
>TRBJ2-3|TRBD2|-|TRBV11-3
CASSLSGSRTDTQYF
TGTGCCAGCAGCCTTAGCGGGAGTCGCACAGATACGCAGTATTTT
>TRBJ1-1|-|-|TRBV4-1
CASSQGANTEAFF
TGCGCCAGCAGCCAGGGGGCTAACACTGAAGCTTTCTTT
>TRBJ1-1|TRBD1|-|TRBV5-1
CASSSDRRNTEAFF
TGCGCCAGCAGCTCGGACAGGAGGAACACTGAAGCTTTCTTT
>TRBJ1-4|-|-|TRBV19
CARSLDGDAANEKLFF
TGTGCCAGGTCTTTGGACGGGGATGCGGCTAATGAAAAACTGTTTTTT
>TRBJ2-5|TRBD1|-|TRBV5-1
CASSLNSGQRETQYF
TGCGCCAGCAGCTTGAATTCGGGACAGCGAGAGACCCAGTACTTC
>TRBJ1-2|-|few|TRBV4-2
CASSQDPTGLGGYTF
TGTGCCAGCAGCCAAGATCCTACAGGCCTAGGTGGCTACACCTTC
>TRBJ2-2|-|-|TRBV29-1
CSVAPKGDGELFF
TGCAGCGTCGCCCCCAAAGGGGACGGGGAGCTGTTTTTT